The sequence of this T cell receptor (beta chain) was determined in a study of blood T cell repertoires in COVID-19. Study background: Sites across the United States, Italy and Spain contributed samples from acute and convalescent COVID-19. The analysed material was cDNA or gDNA that came from T cells, B-cell-depleted T cells, or PBMCs.

Repertoires were generated with immunoSEQ multiplex PCR, while TCRdb's copy carries only in-frame clones and drops some. Among some 200,000 clones listed, roughly four fifths were seen once. CDR1 is MGHRA, CDR2 YSYEKL, per germline. Trimming took off 6 bases at V and 5 bases at J, with 16 bases between the two ends. The CDR3 is 15 residues long. The sequence came from a woman aged 40 to 49 with acute or convalescent COVID-19. J is TRBJ1-4 and V is TRBV4-1; no clear D gene. Sequenced material: peripheral blood. CDR3 coding DNA: TGCGCCAGCAGAGACCGGGCCCGGGGAAATGAAAAACTGTTTTTT. Its translation: CASRDRARGNEKLFF.